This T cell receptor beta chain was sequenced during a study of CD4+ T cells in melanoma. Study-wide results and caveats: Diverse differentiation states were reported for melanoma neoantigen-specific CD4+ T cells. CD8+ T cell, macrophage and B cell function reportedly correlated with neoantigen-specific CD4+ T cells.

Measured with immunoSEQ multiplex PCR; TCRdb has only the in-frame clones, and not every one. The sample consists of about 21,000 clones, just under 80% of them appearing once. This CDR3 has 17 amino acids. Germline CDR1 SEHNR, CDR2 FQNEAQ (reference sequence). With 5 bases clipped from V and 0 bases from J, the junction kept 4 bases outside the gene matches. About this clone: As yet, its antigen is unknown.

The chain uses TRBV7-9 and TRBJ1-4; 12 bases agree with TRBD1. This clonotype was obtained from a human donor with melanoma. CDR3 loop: CASSTGTGGTTNEKLFF. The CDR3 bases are TGTGCCAGCAGCACCGGGACAGGGGGCACAACTAATGAAAAACTGTTTTTT.